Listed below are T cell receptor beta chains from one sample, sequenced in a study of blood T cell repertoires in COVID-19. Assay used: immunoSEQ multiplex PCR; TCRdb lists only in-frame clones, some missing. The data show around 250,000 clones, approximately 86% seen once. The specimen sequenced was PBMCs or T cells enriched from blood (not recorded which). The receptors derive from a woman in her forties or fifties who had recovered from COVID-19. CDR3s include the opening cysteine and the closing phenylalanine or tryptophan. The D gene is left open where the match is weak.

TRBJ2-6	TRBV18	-	CASSQTGYGANVLTF
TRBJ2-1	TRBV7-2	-	CASSLAKRLIYNEQFF
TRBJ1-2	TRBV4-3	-	CASSQTADYGYTF
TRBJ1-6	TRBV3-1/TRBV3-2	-	CASSQGHSNSPLHF
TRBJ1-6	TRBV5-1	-	CASSLMGLYNSPLHF
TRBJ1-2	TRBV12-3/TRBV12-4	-	CASGKGVSKGYTF
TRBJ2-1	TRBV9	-	CASSVVGSGSPRGNEQFF
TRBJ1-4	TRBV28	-	CASISPDRRGEKLFF
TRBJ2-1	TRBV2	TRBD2	CASSASGSSYNEQFF
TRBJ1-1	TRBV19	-	CASSIAGYTEAFF
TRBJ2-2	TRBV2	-	CASSEADAANTGELFF
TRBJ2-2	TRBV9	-	CASSSGTPGGELFF
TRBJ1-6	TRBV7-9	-	CASSFEYSPLHF
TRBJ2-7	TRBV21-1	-	CARAGFNF
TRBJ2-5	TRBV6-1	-	CASSDQGGETQYF
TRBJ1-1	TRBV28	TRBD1	CASSSSTGVSPEAFF
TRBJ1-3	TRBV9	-	CASNRRGDVNTIYF
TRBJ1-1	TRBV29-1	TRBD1	CSVRQGLGTEAFF
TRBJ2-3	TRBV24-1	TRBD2	CATSDGGRFQDTQYF
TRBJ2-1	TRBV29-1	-	CSAGRGNEQFF
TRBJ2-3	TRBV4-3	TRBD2	CASSQEWGLGTDTQYF
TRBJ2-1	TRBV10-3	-	CAISPFSDNEQFF
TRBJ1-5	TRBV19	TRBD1	CASSMGQALWGQPQHF
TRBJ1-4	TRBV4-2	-	CASSQDLGRGGEKLFF
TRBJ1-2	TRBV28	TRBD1	CASSSMTGSYGYTF
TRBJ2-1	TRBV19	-	CASSRGEWDEQFF
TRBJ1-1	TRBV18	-	CASSPLGGSTEAFF
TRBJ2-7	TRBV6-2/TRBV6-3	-	CASSYSTRSSLTPYEQYF
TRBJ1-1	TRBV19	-	CASSIMAVMNTEAFF
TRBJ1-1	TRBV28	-	CASSGMVGTEAFF
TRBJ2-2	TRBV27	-	CASMRRGSGELFF
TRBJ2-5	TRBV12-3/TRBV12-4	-	CASSSRTKETQYF
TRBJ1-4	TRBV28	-	CASSTRVRDWEKLFF
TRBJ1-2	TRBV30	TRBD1	CAWSKGTGYGYTF
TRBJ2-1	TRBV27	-	CASSETPPSINEQFF
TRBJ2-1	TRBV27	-	CASKRAYNEQFF
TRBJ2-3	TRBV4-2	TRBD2	CASSQKREADTQYF
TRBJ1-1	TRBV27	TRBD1	CASSSQGAWDTEAFF
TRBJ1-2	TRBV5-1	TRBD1	CASSSTSTTGTYGYTF
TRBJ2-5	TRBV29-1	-	CSVDAALGRDPQETQYF
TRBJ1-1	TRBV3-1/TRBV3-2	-	CASTSGRRKGLGTMNTEAFF
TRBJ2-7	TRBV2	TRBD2	CASLSSGTSYEQYF
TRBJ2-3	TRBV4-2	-	CASSQMRSADTQYF
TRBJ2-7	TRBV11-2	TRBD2	CASSLVVGGRFGEQYF
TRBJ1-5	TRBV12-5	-	CASGLGGQNQPQHF
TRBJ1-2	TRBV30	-	CAWSIQGSDGYTF
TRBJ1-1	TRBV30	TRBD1	CAWYPLGQGLTEAFF